The T cell receptor beta chain under discussion was sequenced for a study of regulatory T cells in long-lasting Graves disease. Points from the study as a whole: The TCR repertoire of persistent Graves' patients was less diverse than that of newly diagnosed ones. A reduction in accuracy may have resulted from the small sample size.

Sequencing libraries for TCR beta were prepared with iRepertoire HTBI primers and Arm-PCR of CDR3 regions. TCRdb recomputed calls from the multiplex PCR reads with MiXCR, one row per CDR3 protein. The sample contains around 460,000 distinct CDR3 sequences, around a fifth of which appear only once. In its sample, this clonotype was seen many times. What it recognizes is unknown. This CDR3 spans 14 amino acids. V was cut by 6 bases and J by 11 bases, with 17 bases left in between. Time point meaning: persistent/refractory GD, antithyroid drugs over 5 years with positive TRAb. Scientists built the TCR library using RNA that was extracted from PBMCs.

The specimen comprised peripheral blood mononuclear cells (PBMCs), sampled when the disease was refractory, from a patient treated with antithyroid drugs. The chain is built from TRBV12-3 or TRBV12-4 and TRBJ1-6; D possibly corresponds to TRBD1 (5 bases). The TCR was taken from a female donor with Graves disease. CDR3 sequence reads: CASSREGIDTPLHF. For the CDR3, the DNA is TGTGCCAGCAGCCGGGAGGGGATTGATACACCCCTCCACTTT.